This T cell receptor beta chain comes out of a study of T cell changes during pregnancy in multiple sclerosis. CDR3 length equals 15 residues. With 8 bases clipped from V and 1 base from J, the junction kept 10 bases outside the gene matches. Germline-derived CDR1 and CDR2 are MNHNS and SASEGT. Method: immunoSEQ multiplex PCR; TCRdb's copy keeps in-frame clones and lacks some. This sample has 30,000 to 40,000 clones, with about 87% found just once. This TCR was recovered from a female donor with multiple sclerosis, enrolled in a pregnancy study. This rearrangement joins TRBV6-1 to TRBJ1-2, with 7 bases lining up with TRBD1. The sample was CD4+ T cells from peripheral blood mononuclear cells, taken before pregnancy. The chain's CDR3 is CASGTGTEDNYGYTF. The CDR3 DNA follows: TGTGCCAGCGGGACCGGGACAGAGGATAACTATGGCTACACCTTC.